Sequencing of this TCR beta chain was carried out in a study of tumor-infiltrating lymphocytes in primary liver carcinoma (dated by TCRdb to about 2017). As for the study more broadly: Between late 2015 and March 2016, several patients in China with histopathologically diagnosed primary liver carcinoma had surgical resection. Of the five patients (three men and two women, aged 30 to 69 years), four had hepatocellular carcinoma and one had combined HCC and intrahepatic cholangiocarcinoma. The tumors of the five patients were staged as T1-T3 N0M0, with maximum diameters ranging from roughly 4 to 11 cm. Roughly 3.65 to 8 million productive TCRbeta reads were obtained per sample, and no significant difference in read depth was found between tissue types. The study combined TCRbeta repertoire sequencing, expression microarrays and whole-exome sequencing across five regions of each liver tumor, with adjacent normal tissue and blood. TCRbeta repertoire sequencing covered approximately 35 specimens from 5 patients: roughly 25 tumor regions, 5 adjacent noncancerous liver tissues and 5 peripheral blood samples. High reproducibility was observed for the technical replicate repertoires, with mean shared-clone rates near 0.89 and correlation coefficients above 0.95.

The CDR3 contains 12 residues, cysteine and phenylalanine counted. The retained sequence is limited to the CDR3, 36 bases, with the frame set at the first base. Looking up the germline V gene yields CDR1 SNHLY and CDR2 FYNNEI. The V and J ends are trimmed by 6 bases and 8 bases, leaving 14 bases between them. General findings and caveats noted by the study authors: Pairs of tumor regions showed greater repertoire overlap (mean around 36%) than tumor-adjacent pairs (roughly 17%) or tumor-blood pairs (around 15%), which is consistent with antigen-driven expansion. Because the samples were bulk and unsorted, CD4+ and CD8+ T cell repertoires could not be compared. A significantly larger repertoire fraction was made up by the top 250 clones in tumors than in blood (p = 0.039). The study included only five patients, and the authors note findings should be validated in a larger study. Only the TCR beta chain was sequenced, which likely underestimates true repertoire diversity because unpaired alpha chains were not captured.

Using a constant-region primer and ProtoScript II reverse transcriptase, TCRbeta-specific cDNA was reverse-transcribed from 400 to 550 ng total RNA. Three nested multiplex PCR rounds, following a slightly modified ARM-PCR procedure, were used to build the TCRbeta libraries. The first two PCR rounds used multiplex TRBV1-TRBV30 forward primers with a Cbeta reverse primer, each for 10 to 11 cycles. Sample barcodes and Illumina adapters were added in a final 25-cycle PCR with Deep VentR polymerase. Before sequencing, amplicons of 200-500 bp were purified from gel using a QIAquick gel extraction kit. TCRbeta amplicons were sequenced on an Illumina HiSeq 2500 with 250-bp paired-end reads. In the authors' own workflow: Reads were quality-trimmed with Trimmomatic v0.33, and paired reads were merged with FLASH v1.2.11 to recover full CDR3 sequences. V, D and J germline segments were assigned to the rearranged TCRbeta sequences using MiGEC v1.2.1b. Clonotype statistics and Shannon-Wiener diversity indices were computed with VDJtools v1.0.0. To reduce sampling bias, subsequent analyses other than the diversity analysis used only the 250 most abundant clonotypes in each sample. TCRdb passed the public sequencing reads through fastp at Q25 and MiXCR, retaining productive beta sequences. Each CDR3 protein appears once, grouped with its most common genes and DNA. The V and J calls and clone size are TCRdb's, not the authors'. The sample includes about 310,000 distinct CDR3 sequences, with 58% observed a single time. About 15% of the sample is held by the ten biggest clonotypes.

Blood RNA was extracted from unsorted whole blood with TRIzol reagent; germline DNA came from the DNeasy Blood & Tissue kit. Patients had chronic HBV infection and were treatment-naive at sampling. Before surgery, 3 to 4.5 milliliters of peripheral blood were collected into K2EDTA tubes. To note about this clonotype: No antigen is known for it. Within one base of it there is no much larger clone, and no base qualities were kept.

The chain is assembled from TRBV2 and TRBJ2-7; the D gene could be TRBD1 or TRBD2, each one agreeing over 5 bases. The sequence derives from a woman in her 30s with primary liver carcinoma and hepatitis B virus infection. Sequences were obtained from peripheral blood. CDR3 loop: CASRSPGGQQYF. In nucleotides, the sequence is TGTGCCAGCAGATCTCCTGGGGGTCAGCAGTACTTC.